This T cell receptor (beta chain) was recovered during a study of blood T cell repertoires in COVID-19. Profiled with immunoSEQ multiplex PCR; TCRdb holds only in-frame clones, not every one. The table records 40,000 to 60,000 clones, approximately 79% of them present only once. The ends lost 3 bases at V and 6 bases at J; junction bases unmatched: 3. CDR1 and CDR2 (germline): LNHDA, SQIVND (reference sequence). This CDR3 comprises 14 residues. The sample consisted of peripheral blood. The chain is built from TRBV19 and TRBJ2-1, with 9 bases matching TRBD2. This sequence was found in a man aged 65 to 85 with acute or convalescent COVID-19. CDR3 nucleotide sequence: TGTGCCAGTAGTATGGGACTAGCACCCAATGAGCAGTTCTTC. Encoded protein: CASSMGLAPNEQFF.